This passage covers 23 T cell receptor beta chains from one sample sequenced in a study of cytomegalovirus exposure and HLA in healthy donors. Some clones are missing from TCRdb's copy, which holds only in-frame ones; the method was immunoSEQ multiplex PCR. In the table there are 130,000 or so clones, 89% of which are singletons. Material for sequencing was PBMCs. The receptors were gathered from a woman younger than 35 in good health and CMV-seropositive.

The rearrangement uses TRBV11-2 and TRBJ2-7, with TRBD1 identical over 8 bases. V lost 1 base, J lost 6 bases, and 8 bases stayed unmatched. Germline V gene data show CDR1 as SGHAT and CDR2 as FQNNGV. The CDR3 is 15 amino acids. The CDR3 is CASSLVRTGSVEQYF. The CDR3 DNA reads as TGTGCCAGCAGCTTAGTCAGGACAGGGTCGGTCGAGCAGTACTTC.

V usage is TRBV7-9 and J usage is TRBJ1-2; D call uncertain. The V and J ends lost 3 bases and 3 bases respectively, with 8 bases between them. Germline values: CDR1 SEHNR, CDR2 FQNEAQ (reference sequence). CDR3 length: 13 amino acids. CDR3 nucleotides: TGTGCCAGCAGCTTCTCCGGAGACTATGGCTACACCTTC. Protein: CASSFSGDYGYTF.

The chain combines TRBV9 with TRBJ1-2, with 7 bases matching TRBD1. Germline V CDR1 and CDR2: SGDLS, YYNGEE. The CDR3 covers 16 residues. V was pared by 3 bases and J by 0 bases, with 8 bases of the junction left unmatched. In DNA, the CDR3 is TGTGCCAGCAGCGCTACGTACAGGGGAGCTAACTATGGCTACACCTTC. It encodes CASSATYRGANYGYTF.

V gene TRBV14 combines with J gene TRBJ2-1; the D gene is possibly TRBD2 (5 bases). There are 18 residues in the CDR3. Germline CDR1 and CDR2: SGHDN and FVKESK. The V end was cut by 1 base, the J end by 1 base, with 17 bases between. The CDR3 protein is CASSQVRANDLSYNEQFF. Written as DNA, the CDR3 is TGTGCCAGCAGCCAAGTGAGGGCTAACGACTTATCCTACAATGAGCAGTTCTTC.

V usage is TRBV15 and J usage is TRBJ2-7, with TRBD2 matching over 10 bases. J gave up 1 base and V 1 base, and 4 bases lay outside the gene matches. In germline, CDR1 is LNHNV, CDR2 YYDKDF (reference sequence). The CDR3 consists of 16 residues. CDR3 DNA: TGTGCCACCAGCAGAGGTAGGACTAGCGGATCCTACGAGCAGTACTTC. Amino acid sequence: CATSRGRTSGSYEQYF.

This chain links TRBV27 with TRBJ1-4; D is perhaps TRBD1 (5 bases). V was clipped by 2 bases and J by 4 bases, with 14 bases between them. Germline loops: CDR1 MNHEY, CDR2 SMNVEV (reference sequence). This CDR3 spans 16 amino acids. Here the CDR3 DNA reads TGTGCCAGCAGTTTAAGGGGCACAGGCCTTAATGAAAAACTGTTTTTT. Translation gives CASSLRGTGLNEKLFF.

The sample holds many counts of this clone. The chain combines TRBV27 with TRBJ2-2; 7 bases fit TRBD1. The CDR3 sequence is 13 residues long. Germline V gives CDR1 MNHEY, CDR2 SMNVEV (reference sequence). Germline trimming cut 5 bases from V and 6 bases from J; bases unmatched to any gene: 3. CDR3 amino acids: CASSIRGPGELFF. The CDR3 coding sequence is TGTGCCAGCAGTATTAGGGGGCCCGGGGAGCTGTTTTTT.

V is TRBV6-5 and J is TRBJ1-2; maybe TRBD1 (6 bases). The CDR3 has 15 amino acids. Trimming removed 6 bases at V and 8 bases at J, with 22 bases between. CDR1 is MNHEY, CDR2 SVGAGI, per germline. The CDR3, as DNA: TGTGCCAGCAGCCAAGAGGGGGGGCGGCCCGGGGGCTACACCTTC. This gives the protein CASSQEGGRPGGYTF.

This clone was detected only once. CDR3 sequence (DNA): TGCGCCTCTCAGGGGACTAGCAGTTTAGCCTACACAGATACGCAGTATTTT. It is translated as CASQGTSSLAYTDTQYF. The chain couples TRBV5-1 to TRBJ2-3; 9 positions match TRBD2. This CDR3 has 17 amino acids. J was trimmed by 2 bases and V by 10 bases; bases with no gene match: 17. Germline assignment: CDR1 SGHRS and CDR2 YFSETQ.

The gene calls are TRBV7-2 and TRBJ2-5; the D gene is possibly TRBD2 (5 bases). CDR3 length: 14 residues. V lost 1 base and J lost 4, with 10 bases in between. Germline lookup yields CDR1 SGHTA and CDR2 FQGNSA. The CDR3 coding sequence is TGTGCCAGCAGCTTAGTGGTAGGGAGAGAGACCCAGTACTTC. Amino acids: CASSLVVGRETQYF.

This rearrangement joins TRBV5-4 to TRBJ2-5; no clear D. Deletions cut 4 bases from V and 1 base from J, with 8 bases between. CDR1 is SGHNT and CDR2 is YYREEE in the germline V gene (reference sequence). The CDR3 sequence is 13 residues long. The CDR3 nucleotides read TGTGCCAGCAGCGAGGATTTCCAAGAGACCCAGTACTTC. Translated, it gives CASSEDFQETQYF.

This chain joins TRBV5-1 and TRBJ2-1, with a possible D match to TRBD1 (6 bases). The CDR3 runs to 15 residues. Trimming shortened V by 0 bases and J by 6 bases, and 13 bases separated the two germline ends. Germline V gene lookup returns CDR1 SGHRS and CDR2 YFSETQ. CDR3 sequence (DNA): TGCGCCAGCAGCTTGGGGGGACAAGGGGCCAATGAGCAGTTCTTC. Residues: CASSLGGQGANEQFF.

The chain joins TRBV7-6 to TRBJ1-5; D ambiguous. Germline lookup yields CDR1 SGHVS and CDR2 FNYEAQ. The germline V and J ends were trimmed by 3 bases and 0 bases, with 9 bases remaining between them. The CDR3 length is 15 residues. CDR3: CASSLDGDSNQPQHF. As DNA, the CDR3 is TGTGCCAGCAGCTTGGACGGGGATAGCAATCAGCCCCAGCATTTT. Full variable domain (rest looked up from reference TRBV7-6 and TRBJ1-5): GAGVSQSPRYKVTKRGQDVALRCDPISGHVSLYWYRQALGQGPEFLTYFNYEAQQDKSGLPNDRFSAERPEGSISTLTIQRTEQRDSAMYRCASSLDGDSNQPQHFGDGTRLSIL.

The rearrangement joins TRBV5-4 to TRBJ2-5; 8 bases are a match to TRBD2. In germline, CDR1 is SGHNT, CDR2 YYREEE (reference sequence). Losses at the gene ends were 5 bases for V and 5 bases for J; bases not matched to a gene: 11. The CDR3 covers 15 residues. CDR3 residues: CASRDRRGAGETQYF. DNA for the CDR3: TGTGCCAGCAGGGATCGGCGGGGGGCAGGGGAGACCCAGTACTTC.

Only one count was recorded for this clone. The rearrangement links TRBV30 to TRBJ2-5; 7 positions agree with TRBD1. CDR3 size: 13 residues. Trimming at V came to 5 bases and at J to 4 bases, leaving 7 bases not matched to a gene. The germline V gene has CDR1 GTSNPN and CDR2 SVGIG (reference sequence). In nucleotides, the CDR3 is TGTGCCTGGGGGCCTTACAGGGGAGAGACCCAGTACTTC. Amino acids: CAWGPYRGETQYF.

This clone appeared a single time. The CDR3 DNA reads TGTGCCAGCTCACCGGGCAGCAATCAGCCCCAGCATTTT. This gives the protein CASSPGSNQPQHF. J is TRBJ1-5 and V is TRBV18; D gene unclear. V was trimmed by 3 bases and J by 1 base, leaving 4 bases between them. This CDR3 is built from 13 residues. Germline V gene sequence: CDR1 KGHSH, CDR2 LQKENI.

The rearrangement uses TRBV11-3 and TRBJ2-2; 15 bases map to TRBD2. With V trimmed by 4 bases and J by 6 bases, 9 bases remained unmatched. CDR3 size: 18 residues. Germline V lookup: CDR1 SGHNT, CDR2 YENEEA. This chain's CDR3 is CASSSTWTSGGASGELFF. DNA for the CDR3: TGTGCCAGCAGCTCAACCTGGACTAGCGGGGGGGCATCCGGGGAGCTGTTTTTT.

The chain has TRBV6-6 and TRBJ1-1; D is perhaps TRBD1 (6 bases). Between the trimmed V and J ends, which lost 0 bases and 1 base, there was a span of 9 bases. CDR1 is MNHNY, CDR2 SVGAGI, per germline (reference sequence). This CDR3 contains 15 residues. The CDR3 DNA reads TGTGCCAGCAGTTACTCGGGGGGGCAGAACACTGAAGCTTTCTTT. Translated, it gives CASSYSGGQNTEAFF.

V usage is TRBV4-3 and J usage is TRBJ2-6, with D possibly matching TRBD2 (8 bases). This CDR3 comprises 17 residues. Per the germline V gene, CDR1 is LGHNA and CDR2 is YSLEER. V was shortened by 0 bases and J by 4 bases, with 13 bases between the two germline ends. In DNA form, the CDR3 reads TGCGCCAGCAGCCAAGAGGGACTAGGGGGCGGGGCCAACGTCCTGACTTTC. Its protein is CASSQEGLGGGANVLTF.

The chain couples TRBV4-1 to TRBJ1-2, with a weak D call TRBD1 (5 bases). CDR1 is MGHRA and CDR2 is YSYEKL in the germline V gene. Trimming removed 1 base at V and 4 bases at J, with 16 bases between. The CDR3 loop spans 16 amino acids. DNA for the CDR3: TGCGCCAGCAGCCAAGTTAGGGACTCCCCCCTCTATGGCTACACCTTC. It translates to CASSQVRDSPLYGYTF.

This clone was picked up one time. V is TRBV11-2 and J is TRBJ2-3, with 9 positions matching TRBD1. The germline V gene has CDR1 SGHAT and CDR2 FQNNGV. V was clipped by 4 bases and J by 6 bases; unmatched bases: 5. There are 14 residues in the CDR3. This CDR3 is CASSWGQGLDTQYF. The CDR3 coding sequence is TGTGCCAGCAGCTGGGGACAGGGTCTCGATACGCAGTATTTT.

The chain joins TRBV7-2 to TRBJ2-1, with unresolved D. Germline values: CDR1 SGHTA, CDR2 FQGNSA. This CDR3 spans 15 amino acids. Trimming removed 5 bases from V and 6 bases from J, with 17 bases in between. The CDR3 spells CASSHYVGASNEQFF. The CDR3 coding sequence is TGTGCCAGCAGCCACTACGTCGGAGCTTCCAATGAGCAGTTCTTC.

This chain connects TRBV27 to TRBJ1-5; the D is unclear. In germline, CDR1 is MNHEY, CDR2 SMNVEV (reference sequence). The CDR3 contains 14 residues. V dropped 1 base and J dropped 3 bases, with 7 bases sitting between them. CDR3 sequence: CASSLYGDNQPQHF. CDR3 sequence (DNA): TGTGCCAGCAGTTTATATGGAGACAATCAGCCCCAGCATTTT.